The 6 T cell receptor beta chains given below trace back to one sample, sequenced in a study of technical replicates of blood from a handful of donors. The assay was immunoSEQ multiplex PCR, and TCRdb's table has in-frame clones only and misses some. The sample carries some 82,000 clones, 94% recorded once. Sample: T cells isolated from PBMCs. Every receptor here comes from a human donor in good health.

V usage is TRBV5-1 and J usage is TRBJ2-7; D unclear. Germline-derived CDR1 and CDR2 are SGHRS and YFSETQ. Trimming removed 2 bases at V and 1 base at J, with 13 bases between. This CDR3 spans 15 amino acids. The CDR3 region has the DNA TGCGCCAGCAGCTTTTTCCCTGTGGCATCCTACGAGCAGTACTTC. This sequence encodes CASSFFPVASYEQYF.

This clone was detected once. The chain couples TRBV6-5 to TRBJ1-1, with D perhaps TRBD1 (6 bases). The V gene lost 5 bases and the J gene lost 4 bases, with 11 bases spanning the gap. Germline CDR1 MNHEY, CDR2 SVGAGI. This CDR3 is 13 amino acids long. In DNA, the CDR3 is TGTGCCAGCAGTACAGGGTCGCGCACTGAAGCTTTCTTT. Residues: CASSTGSRTEAFF.

This chain links TRBV9 with TRBJ1-1; no reliable D call. V was trimmed by 3 bases and J by 6 bases, leaving 18 bases between them. This CDR3 comprises 15 residues. The germline V gene has CDR1 SGDLS and CDR2 YYNGEE. CDR3 loop: CASSAPERGDSEAFF. DNA for the CDR3: TGTGCCAGCAGCGCACCGGAGCGAGGCGATTCTGAAGCTTTCTTT.

The chain is built from TRBV7-9 and TRBJ2-5, with TRBD1 identical over 7 bases. Germline CDR1 SEHNR, CDR2 FQNEAQ (reference sequence). With 1 base clipped from V and 0 bases from J, the junction kept 5 bases outside the gene matches. The CDR3 runs to 16 residues. CDR3 nucleotide sequence: TGTGCCAGCAGCTTAGGATTAGGGGGCAACCAAGAGACCCAGTACTTC. Translating gives CASSLGLGGNQETQYF.

The chain carries TRBV6-1 and TRBJ2-3, with D perhaps matching TRBD2 (6 bases). The V end lost 7 bases, the J end lost 4 bases, and 9 bases lay between the germline ends. The CDR3 sequence is 12 residues long. The germline V gene has CDR1 MNHNS and CDR2 SASEGT. The CDR3 region is CASNGGSDTQYF. The DNA for the CDR3 is TGTGCCAGCAACGGAGGGTCAGATACGCAGTATTTT.

The V gene is TRBV5-4, the J gene TRBJ1-1; 9 positions match TRBD1. Per the germline V gene, CDR1 is SGHNT and CDR2 is YYREEE (reference sequence). This CDR3 is built from 13 residues. J was trimmed by 5 bases and V by 5 bases; bases with no gene match: 4. The CDR3 DNA reads TGTGCCAGCAGTCCGGACAGGGGAACTGAAGCTTTCTTT. This codes for CASSPDRGTEAFF.